This T cell receptor (beta chain) derives from a study of blood T cell repertoires in COVID-19. Measured with immunoSEQ multiplex PCR; TCRdb has only the in-frame clones, and not every one. This table has about 230,000 clones, more than 65% appearing once. The CDR3 loop spans 14 amino acids. Germline V gene data show CDR1 as GTSNPN and CDR2 as SVGIG (reference sequence). V was shortened by 0 bases and J by 5 bases, with 10 bases between the two germline ends. As to this clone: This specimen includes other DNA sequences encoding the same CDR3.

The specimen was peripheral blood. The TCR sequence derives from a man aged 50-60 years with active or convalescent COVID-19. V gene TRBV30 combines with J gene TRBJ2-2; possibly TRBD1 for D (6 bases). For the CDR3, the DNA is TGTGCCTGGAGTGTATCGAGGGGGACCGGGGAGCTGTTTTTT. Translation gives CAWSVSRGTGELFF. The full variable domain, its missing parts supplied by reference TRBV30 and TRBJ2-2, is SQTIHQWPATLVQPVGSPLSLECTVEGTSNPNLYWYRQAAGRGLQLLFYSVGIGQISSEVPQNLSASRPQDRQFILSSKKLLLSDSGFYLCAWSVSRGTGELFFGEGSRLTVL.